This T cell receptor beta chain originates from a study of blood T cell repertoires in COVID-19. Methods used by the authors: Reference gene primer amplification yielded estimated nucleated cell counts. This table comes from immunoSEQ multiplex PCR, and its TCRdb copy is limited to in-frame clones, with some not included. The V and J calls and clone size are taken from that table; D and trimming were inferred from the DNA. The sample shows roughly 90,000 clones, approximately 89% of them seen only once. CDR3 length equals 14 residues. Germline-derived CDR1 and CDR2 are LGHDT and YNNKEL (reference sequence). V lost 3 bases and J lost 6, with 12 bases in between.

The sequenced sample consisted of peripheral blood. The TCR comes from a man aged 45 to 65 with acute or convalescent COVID-19. V is TRBV3-1 (or the pseudogene TRBV3-2) and J is TRBJ2-1; a weak D match, TRBD1 (6 bases). CDR3 in amino acids: CASSHLTGFNEQFF. In DNA form, the CDR3 reads TGTGCCAGCAGCCACCTTACAGGGTTCAATGAGCAGTTCTTC.